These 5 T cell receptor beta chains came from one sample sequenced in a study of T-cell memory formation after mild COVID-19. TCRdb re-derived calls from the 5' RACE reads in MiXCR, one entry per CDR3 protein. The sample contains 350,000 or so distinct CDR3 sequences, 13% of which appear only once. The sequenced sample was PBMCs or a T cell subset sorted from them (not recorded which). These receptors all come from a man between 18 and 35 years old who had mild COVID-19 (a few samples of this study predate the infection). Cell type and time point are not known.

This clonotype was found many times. In nucleotides, the CDR3 is TGCGCCAGCAGCTTCTCCCCGGGACAGGGGGCGTCCAAAAACATTCAGTACTTC. Translation: CASSFSPGQGASKNIQYF. V and J are TRBV5-1 and TRBJ2-4; 12 positions agree with TRBD1. The CDR3 contains 18 residues. The ends lost 2 bases at V and 2 bases at J; junction bases unmatched: 8. Germline assignment: CDR1 SGHRS and CDR2 YFSETQ.

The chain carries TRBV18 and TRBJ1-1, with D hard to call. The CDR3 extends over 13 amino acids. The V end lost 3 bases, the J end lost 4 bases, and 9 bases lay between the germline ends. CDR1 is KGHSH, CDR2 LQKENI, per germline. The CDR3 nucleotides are TGTGCCAGCTCACCCGCTCCGGCCACTGAAGCTTTCTTT. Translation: CASSPAPATEAFF.

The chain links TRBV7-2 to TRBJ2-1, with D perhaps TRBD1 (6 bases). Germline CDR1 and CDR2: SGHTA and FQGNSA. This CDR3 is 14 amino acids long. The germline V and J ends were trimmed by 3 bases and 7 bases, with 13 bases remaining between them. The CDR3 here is CASSFSGAGNEQFF. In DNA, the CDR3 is TGTGCCAGCAGCTTTTCAGGGGCCGGGAATGAGCAGTTCTTC. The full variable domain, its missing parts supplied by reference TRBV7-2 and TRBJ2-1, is GAGVSQSPSNKVTEKGKDVELRCDPISGHTALYWYRQSLGQGLEFLIYFQGNSAPDKSGLPSDRFSAERTGGSVSTLTIQRTQQEDSAVYLCASSFSGAGNEQFFGPGTRLTVL.

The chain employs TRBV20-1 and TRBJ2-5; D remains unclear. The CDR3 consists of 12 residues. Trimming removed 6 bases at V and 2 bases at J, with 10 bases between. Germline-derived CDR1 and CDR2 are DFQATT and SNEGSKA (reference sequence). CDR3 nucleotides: TGCAGTGCCGATAGGTGGCAAGAGACCCAGTACTTC. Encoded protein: CSADRWQETQYF.

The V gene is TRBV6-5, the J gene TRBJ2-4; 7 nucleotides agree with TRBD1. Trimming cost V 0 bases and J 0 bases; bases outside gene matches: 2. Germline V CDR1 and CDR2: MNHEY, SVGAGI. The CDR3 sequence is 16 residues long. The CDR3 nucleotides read TGTGCCAGCAGTTACTCGACAGGGAGAGCCAAAAACATTCAGTACTTC. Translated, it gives CASSYSTGRAKNIQYF.